Below are 30 T cell receptor beta chains sequenced from a single sample in a study of glioma-infiltrating T cells after dendritic cell vaccination. The method was immunoSEQ multiplex PCR; TCRdb's version includes in-frame clones alone and lacks a portion of them. Of 80,000 to 100,000 clones listed, approximately 80% are singletons. This specimen was blood, taken before dendritic cell vaccination. The receptors originated from a human donor with glioblastoma.

The V and J genes are TRBV27 and TRBJ1-5, with D possibly matching TRBD1 (5 bases). CDR3 length: 17 residues. Germline CDR1 MNHEY, CDR2 SMNVEV (reference sequence). With 1 base removed from V and 0 bases from J, the gap between germline ends came to 13 bases. CDR3 loop: CASSLYWTSFSNQPQHF. CDR3 bases: TGTGCCAGCAGTTTATATTGGACATCCTTTAGCAATCAGCCCCAGCATTTT.

This chain connects TRBV5-1 to TRBJ1-2; D remains unclear. Germline CDR1 is SGHRS and CDR2 is YFSETQ. Trimming left V 4 bases short and J 4 bases short, with 17 bases between. This CDR3 contains 15 residues. The CDR3 nucleotides read TGCGCCAGCAGCCTAACCGGGGAGCCTTTCTATGGCTACACCTTC. This translates into CASSLTGEPFYGYTF.

This chain connects TRBV2 to TRBJ2-5; D call uncertain. CDR1 is SNHLY and CDR2 is FYNNEI in the germline V gene. V was clipped by 5 bases and J by 1 base, with 11 bases between them. The CDR3 extends over 14 amino acids. This chain's CDR3 is CASSPTVFQETQYF. In DNA form, the CDR3 reads TGTGCCAGCAGTCCTACTGTTTTCCAAGAGACCCAGTACTTC. Variable domain in full (rest from reference TRBV2 and TRBJ2-5): EPEVTQTPSHQVTQMGQEVILRCVPISNHLYFYWYRQILGQKVEFLVSFYNNEISEKSEIFDDQFSVERPDGSNFTLKIRSTKLEDSAMYFCASSPTVFQETQYFGPGTRLLVL.

The chain couples TRBV2 to TRBJ1-1, with D maybe TRBD1 (6 bases). Germline V gene data show CDR1 as SNHLY and CDR2 as FYNNEI. The V gene lost 2 bases and the J gene lost 3 bases, with 16 bases spanning the gap. CDR3 length: 16 amino acids. CDR3 DNA sequence: TGTGCCAGCAGTGAATTGATAGGGGGAAGGGACACTGAAGCTTTCTTT. Its protein product is CASSELIGGRDTEAFF.

The chain recombines TRBV10-3 with TRBJ1-5, with 7 bases identical to TRBD1. V lost 1 base and J lost 6; bases outside the gene matches: 12. This CDR3 has 17 residues. Germline CDR1 ENHRY, CDR2 SYGVKD. Here the CDR3 reads CAISEFLGGQSFQPQHF. CDR3 in DNA: TGTGCCATCAGTGAGTTTTTGGGGGGACAGTCTTTTCAGCCCCAGCATTTT.

The V gene is TRBV5-1, the J gene TRBJ1-2, with D unclear. CDR1 and CDR2 (germline): SGHRS, YFSETQ. The germline V and J ends were trimmed by 4 bases and 2 bases, with 9 bases remaining between them. The CDR3 extends over 13 amino acids. The DNA of the CDR3 is TGCGCCAGCAGCGAGATTTCAAACTATGGCTACACCTTC. It specifies CASSEISNYGYTF.

This clone showed up just once. The rearrangement links TRBV30 to TRBJ1-1, with D uncertain. The germline gives CDR1 GTSNPN, CDR2 SVGIG (reference sequence). Between the trimmed V and J ends, which lost 0 bases and 1 base, there was a span of 6 bases. This CDR3 has 13 residues. The CDR3 DNA sequence: TGTGCCTGGAGTGTAGCCACGAACACTGAAGCTTTCTTT. It is translated as CAWSVATNTEAFF.

The chain uses TRBV5-1 and TRBJ1-6, with D tentatively TRBD1 (6 bases). In germline, CDR1 is SGHRS, CDR2 YFSETQ. V gave up 2 bases and J gave up 8 bases, with 17 bases separating them. The CDR3 length is 16 residues. The CDR3 spells CASSFGLMAGDSPLHF. Here the CDR3 DNA reads TGCGCCAGCAGCTTCGGCCTGATGGCAGGGGATTCACCCCTCCACTTT.

This clone showed up just a few times. V is TRBV5-1 and J is TRBJ2-1; 9 bases agree with TRBD2. CDR1 SGHRS and CDR2 YFSETQ come from the germline V gene. V shed 1 base, J shed 4 bases, and the junction held 3 bases outside the gene matches. This CDR3 is 15 amino acids long. This chain's CDR3 is CASSLRLAVYNEQFF. The CDR3 coding sequence is TGCGCCAGCAGCTTGAGACTAGCGGTGTACAATGAGCAGTTCTTC.

The J gene is TRBJ1-6, the V gene TRBV5-1; 8 nucleotides match TRBD1. J gave up 7 bases and V 0 bases, and 3 bases lay outside the gene matches. Germline-derived CDR1 and CDR2 are SGHRS and YFSETQ. CDR3 length equals 15 residues. The CDR3 spells CASSLDGQGNSPLHF. CDR3 sequence (DNA): TGCGCCAGCAGCTTGGATGGACAGGGAAATTCACCCCTCCACTTT. The full variable domain, in which reference TRBV5-1 and TRBJ1-6 provide the parts outside the CDR3, is KAGVTQTPRYLIKTRGQQVTLSCSPISGHRSVSWYQQTPGQGLQFLFEYFSETQRNKGNFPGRFSGRQFSNSRSEMNVSTLELGDSALYLCASSLDGQGNSPLHFGNGTRLTVT.

The chain joins TRBV4-1 to TRBJ2-7; 10 nucleotides match TRBD2. The CDR3 totals 16 residues. Germline assignment: CDR1 MGHRA and CDR2 YSYEKL. V lost 3 bases to trimming and J lost 7 bases; unmatched junction nucleotides: 12. In DNA, the CDR3 is TGCGCCAGCAGCCAGAATGAAGCGGGAGGGCCTTGGGAGCAGTACTTC. Its protein product is CASSQNEAGGPWEQYF.

This chain links TRBV29-1 with TRBJ2-1; 9 bases match TRBD2. The J segment lost 6 bases and the V segment lost 6 bases, leaving 3 bases of the junction unmatched. The CDR3 is 12 residues long. The germline CDR1 and CDR2 sequences are SQVTM and ANQGSEA. Here the CDR3 reads CSVNSGSNEQFF. The CDR3 nucleotides are TGCAGCGTCAATAGCGGGAGCAATGAGCAGTTCTTC.

V usage is TRBV19 and J usage is TRBJ1-2, with 7 bases identical to TRBD1. This CDR3 spans 13 amino acids. Germline assignment: CDR1 LNHDA and CDR2 SQIVND (reference sequence). The junction had 6 bases not matched to a gene; V was cut back by 3 bases and J by 8 bases. The CDR3 nucleotides are TGTGCCAGTAGTATGGACAGGTTAGGCGGCTACACCTTC. It codes for CASSMDRLGGYTF.

This chain uses TRBV6-6 with TRBJ2-5, with 7 positions matching TRBD1. Per the germline V gene, CDR1 is MNHNY and CDR2 is SVGAGI (reference sequence). The CDR3 is made up of 15 amino acids. V lost 6 bases to trimming and J lost 4 bases; unmatched junction nucleotides: 11. In nucleotides, the CDR3 is TGTGCCAGCAGCAGAGGACAGGTGAGGTCAGAGACCCAGTACTTC. Translated, it gives CASSRGQVRSETQYF.

This sequence joins TRBV6-5 and TRBJ1-2; 7 bases line up with TRBD1. Germline trimming cut 5 bases from V and 5 bases from J; bases unmatched to any gene: 11. The germline CDR1 and CDR2 sequences are MNHEY and SVGAGI. CDR3 length: 15 amino acids. The CDR3 DNA reads TGTGCCAGCAGTCGTAAAGGACAGGAGGGGTATGGCTACACCTTC. Amino acid sequence: CASSRKGQEGYGYTF.

The chain couples TRBV5-4 to TRBJ1-1; maybe TRBD1 (6 bases). The CDR3 loop spans 15 amino acids. Germline V gives CDR1 SGHNT, CDR2 YYREEE (reference sequence). Trimming pared 4 bases from V and 2 bases from J, leaving 15 bases between. The CDR3 bases are TGTGCCAGCAGCATACCATTAGGGGGAAACACTGAAGCTTTCTTT. Protein sequence: CASSIPLGGNTEAFF. Full variable domain (rest looked up from reference TRBV5-4 and TRBJ1-1): ETGVTQSPTHLIKTRGQQVTLRCSSQSGHNTVSWYQQALGQGPQFIFQYYREEENGRGNFPPRFSGLQFPNYSSELNVNALELDDSALYLCASSIPLGGNTEAFFGQGTRLTVV.

CDR3 nucleotide sequence: TGTGCCAGCCGGACTCATGGGACTGGGGCCAACGTCCTGACTTTC. Its protein is CASRTHGTGANVLTF. The chain uses TRBV6-5 and TRBJ2-6, with D tentatively TRBD2 (5 bases). Trimming cost V 8 bases and J 2 bases, with 13 bases left between them. The CDR3 totals 15 residues. Germline CDR1 reads MNHEY; CDR2 reads SVGAGI.

The chain recombines TRBV30 with TRBJ1-2, with 7 bases aligning to TRBD1. The CDR3 consists of 14 residues. With V trimmed by 5 bases and J by 4 bases, 10 bases remained unmatched. Germline CDR1 GTSNPN, CDR2 SVGIG (reference sequence). As DNA, the CDR3 is TGTGCCTGGCGTAGACAGGGAAAAGGCTATGGCTACACCTTC. Translating it yields CAWRRQGKGYGYTF.

V and J are TRBV2 and TRBJ2-2, with D perhaps TRBD2 (6 bases). Germline V lookup: CDR1 SNHLY, CDR2 FYNNEI. This CDR3 region has 17 residues. V dropped 4 bases and J dropped 4 bases, with 19 bases sitting between them. The CDR3 region is CASSGLEGLIGTGELFF. CDR3 bases: TGTGCCAGCAGTGGGTTGGAGGGGTTGATTGGCACCGGGGAGCTGTTTTTT.

The chain links TRBV6-5 to TRBJ2-1; 10 bases fit TRBD2. This CDR3 has 16 residues. Per the germline V gene, CDR1 is MNHEY and CDR2 is SVGAGI. Losses at the gene ends were 0 bases for V and 2 bases for J; bases not matched to a gene: 1. CDR3 sequence reads: CASSYSGLATYNEQFF. The CDR3 nucleotides are TGTGCCAGCAGTTACTCGGGACTAGCGACCTACAATGAGCAGTTCTTC.

The chain couples TRBV27 to TRBJ1-2; 11 bases fit TRBD1. The V and J ends lost 6 bases and 6 bases, in that order; junction bases with no gene match: 3. Germline V gene data show CDR1 as MNHEY and CDR2 as SMNVEV (reference sequence). This CDR3 spans 13 amino acids. The CDR3 spells CASSPDRGHGYTF. The CDR3 DNA follows: TGTGCCAGCAGCCCGGACAGGGGGCATGGCTACACCTTC.

J is TRBJ1-3 and V is TRBV11-2, with 11 bases lining up with TRBD1. Germline trimming cut 5 bases from V and 2 bases from J; bases unmatched to any gene: 11. The CDR3 length is 18 residues. Germline CDR1 reads SGHAT; CDR2 reads FQNNGV. The CDR3 region has the DNA TGTGCCAGCAGCCGTTGGACAGGGGGCGGCAGTGCTGGAAACACCATATATTTT. This sequence encodes CASSRWTGGGSAGNTIYF. Supplemented by reference TRBV11-2 and TRBJ1-3, the full variable domain reads EAGVAQSPRYKIIEKRQSVAFWCNPISGHATLYWYQQILGQGPKLLIQFQNNGVVDDSQLPKDRFSAERLKGVDSTLKIQPAKLEDSAVYLCASSRWTGGGSAGNTIYFGEGSWLTVV.

This chain connects TRBV19 to TRBJ2-1; a weak D match, TRBD2 (6 bases). The germline V and J ends were trimmed by 3 bases and 4 bases, with 13 bases remaining between them. The V gene's germline CDR1 is LNHDA and CDR2 SQIVND (reference sequence). This CDR3 contains 15 residues. The CDR3 DNA is TGTGCCAGTAGTATTGAAGGCGGGAATTACAATGAGCAGTTCTTC. This codes for CASSIEGGNYNEQFF.

The chain carries TRBV18 and TRBJ2-5; maybe TRBD1 (6 bases). Germline values: CDR1 KGHSH, CDR2 LQKENI. Trimming removed 3 bases from V and 2 bases from J, with 10 bases in between. This CDR3 region has 14 residues. The CDR3 nucleotides are TGTGCCAGCTCACCTCTCGGACAGCAAGAGACCCAGTACTTC. Amino acids: CASSPLGQQETQYF.

This chain links TRBV5-1 with TRBJ2-5; TRBD2 matches at 14 bases. CDR1 is SGHRS, CDR2 YFSETQ, per germline. The length of the CDR3 is 15 residues. Losses at the gene ends were 4 bases for V and 1 base for J; bases not matched to a gene: 0. For the CDR3, the DNA is TGCGCCAGCAGCGGGACTAGCGGGGGCCAAGAGACCCAGTACTTC. This translates into CASSGTSGGQETQYF.

This sequence joins TRBV7-9 and TRBJ2-3; no firm D call. V dropped 1 base and J dropped 0 bases, with 17 bases sitting between them. The germline gives CDR1 SEHNR, CDR2 FQNEAQ (reference sequence). The CDR3 has 18 residues. The DNA of the CDR3 is TGTGCCAGCAGCTTAGAACCCCCCATTTCGACTAGCACAGATACGCAGTATTTT. It translates to CASSLEPPISTSTDTQYF.

The V and J genes are TRBV5-1 and TRBJ2-7, with 8 bases fitting TRBD1. CDR1 is SGHRS and CDR2 is YFSETQ in the germline V gene. After removal of 3 bases from V and 3 bases from J, the junction contained 5 bases not matched to a gene. This CDR3 contains 14 residues. The CDR3 DNA is TGCGCCAGCAGCTGGAGGGACAGGAACTACGAGCAGTACTTC. Residues: CASSWRDRNYEQYF.

The rearrangement links TRBV5-4 to TRBJ1-2, with 8 bases identical to TRBD1. The V gene end was trimmed by 4 bases and the J gene end by 2 bases; junction bases not matched to a gene: 7. This CDR3 is 15 amino acids long. The V gene's germline CDR1 is SGHNT and CDR2 YYREEE (reference sequence). In DNA form, the CDR3 reads TGTGCCAGCAGCGCGGGGTACAGGGGGAACTATGGCTACACCTTC. Translation gives CASSAGYRGNYGYTF.

The V and J genes are TRBV19 and TRBJ2-1, with TRBD2 matching over 7 bases. CDR1 is LNHDA, CDR2 SQIVND, per germline (reference sequence). J gave up 6 bases and V 5 bases, and 13 bases lay outside the gene matches. The CDR3 loop spans 16 amino acids. The CDR3 nucleotides read TGTGCCAGTAGTTCTGAGCGGGGTCTGGGTGTCAATGAGCAGTTCTTC. Amino acid sequence: CASSSERGLGVNEQFF. The variable domain in full, with the rest retrieved from reference TRBV19 and TRBJ2-1, is DGGITQSPKYLFRKEGQNVTLSCEQNLNHDAMYWYRQDPGQGLRLIYYSQIVNDFQKGDIAEGYSVSREKKESFPLTVTSAQKNPTAFYLCASSSERGLGVNEQFFGPGTRLTVL.

Here the CDR3 reads CASSPGLAGGSSYEQYF. The CDR3 coding sequence is TGCGCCAGCAGCCCGGGACTAGCGGGGGGAAGCTCCTACGAGCAGTACTTC. The J gene is TRBJ2-7, the V gene TRBV5-1; 15 bases fit TRBD2. Germline lookup yields CDR1 SGHRS and CDR2 YFSETQ. V shed 4 bases and J 0 bases; nucleotides not matched to a gene: 5. The CDR3 covers 17 residues.